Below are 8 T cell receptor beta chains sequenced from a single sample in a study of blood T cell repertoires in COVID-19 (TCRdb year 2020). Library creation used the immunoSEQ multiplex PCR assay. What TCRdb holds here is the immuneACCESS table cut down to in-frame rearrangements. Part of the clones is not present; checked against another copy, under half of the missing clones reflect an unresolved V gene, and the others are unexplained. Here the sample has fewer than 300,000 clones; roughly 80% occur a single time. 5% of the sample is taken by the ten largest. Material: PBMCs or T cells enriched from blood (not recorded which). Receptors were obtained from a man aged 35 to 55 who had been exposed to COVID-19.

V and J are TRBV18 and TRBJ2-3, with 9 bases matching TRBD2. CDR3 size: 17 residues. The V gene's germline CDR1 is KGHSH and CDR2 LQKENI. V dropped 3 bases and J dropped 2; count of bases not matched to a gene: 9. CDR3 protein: CASSPVALAGNTDTQYF. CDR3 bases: TGTGCCAGCTCACCGGTAGCTCTAGCGGGAAACACAGATACGCAGTATTTT.

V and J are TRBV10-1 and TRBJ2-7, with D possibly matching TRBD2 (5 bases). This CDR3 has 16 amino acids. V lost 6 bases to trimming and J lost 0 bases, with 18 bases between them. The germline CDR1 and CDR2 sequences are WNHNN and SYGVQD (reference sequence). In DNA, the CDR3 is TGCGCCAGCAGGCAAACCACGACGGGATCCTCCTACGAGCAGTACTTC. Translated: CASRQTTTGSSYEQYF.

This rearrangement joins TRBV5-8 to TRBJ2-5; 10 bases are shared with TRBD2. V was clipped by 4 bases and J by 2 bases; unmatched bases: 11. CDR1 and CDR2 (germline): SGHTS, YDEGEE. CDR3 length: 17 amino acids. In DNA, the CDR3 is TGTGCCAGCAGCCCGGGGGGGGCTAGCGGGGGACAAGAGACCCAGTACTTC. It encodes CASSPGGASGGQETQYF.

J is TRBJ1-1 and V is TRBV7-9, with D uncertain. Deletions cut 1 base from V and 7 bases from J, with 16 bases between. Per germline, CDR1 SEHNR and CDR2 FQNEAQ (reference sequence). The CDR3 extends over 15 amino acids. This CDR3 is CASSLGFGPDGEAFF. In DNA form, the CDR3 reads TGTGCCAGCAGCTTAGGGTTTGGGCCAGACGGTGAAGCTTTCTTT. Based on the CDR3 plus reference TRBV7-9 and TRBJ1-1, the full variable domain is DTGVSQNPRHKITKRGQNVTFRCDPISEHNRLYWYRQTLGQGPEFLTYFQNEAQLEKSRLLSDRFSAERPKGSFSTLEIQRTEQGDSAMYLCASSLGFGPDGEAFFGQGTRLTVV.

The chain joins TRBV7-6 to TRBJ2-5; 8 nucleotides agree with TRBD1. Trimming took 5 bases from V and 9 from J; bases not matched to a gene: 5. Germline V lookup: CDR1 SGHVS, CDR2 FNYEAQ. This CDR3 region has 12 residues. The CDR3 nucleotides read TGTGCCAGCAGCGAGACAGGGGAGGCCCAGTACTTC. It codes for CASSETGEAQYF.

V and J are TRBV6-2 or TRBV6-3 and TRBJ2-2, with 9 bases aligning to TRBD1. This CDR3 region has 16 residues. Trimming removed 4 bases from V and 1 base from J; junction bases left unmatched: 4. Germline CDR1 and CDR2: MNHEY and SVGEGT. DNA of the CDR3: TGTGCCAGCAGTTCCTTGGACAGGGGGAACACCGGGGAGCTGTTTTTT. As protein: CASSSLDRGNTGELFF.

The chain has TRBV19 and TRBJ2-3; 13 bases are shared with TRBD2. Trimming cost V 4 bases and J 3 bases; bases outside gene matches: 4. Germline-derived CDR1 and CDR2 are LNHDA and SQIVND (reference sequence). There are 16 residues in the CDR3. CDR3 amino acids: CASSRGTSGKTDTQYF. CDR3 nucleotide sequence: TGTGCCAGTAGTAGAGGGACTAGCGGGAAAACAGATACGCAGTATTTT.

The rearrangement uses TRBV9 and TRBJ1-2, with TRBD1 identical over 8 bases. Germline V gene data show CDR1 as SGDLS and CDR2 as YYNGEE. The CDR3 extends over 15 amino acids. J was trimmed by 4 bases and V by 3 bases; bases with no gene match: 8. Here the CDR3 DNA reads TGTGCCAGCAGCGAAGGACAGGGACGCGTCTATGGCTACACCTTC. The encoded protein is CASSEGQGRVYGYTF.